Detailed here is one T cell receptor (beta chain). These data are taken from a study of PD-L1 blockade in urothelial cancer. Method: immunoSEQ multiplex PCR; TCRdb's copy keeps in-frame clones and lacks some. This table has some 40,000 clones, 80% to 95% appearing once. The patients had locally advanced or metastatic urothelial carcinoma. Germline trimming cut 6 bases from V and 2 bases from J; bases unmatched to any gene: 0. Germline V CDR1 and CDR2: SNHLY, FYNNEI. The CDR3 loop spans 13 amino acids. This TCR was recovered from a man in his 70s with urothelial cancer. V gene TRBV2 combines with J gene TRBJ2-5, with 10 bases matching TRBD2. Specimen: PBMCs, collected around atezolizumab (anti-PD-L1) treatment. CDR3 sequence reads: CASRTSGQETQYF. In nucleotides, the CDR3 is TGTGCCAGCAGGACTAGCGGGCAAGAGACCCAGTACTTC.